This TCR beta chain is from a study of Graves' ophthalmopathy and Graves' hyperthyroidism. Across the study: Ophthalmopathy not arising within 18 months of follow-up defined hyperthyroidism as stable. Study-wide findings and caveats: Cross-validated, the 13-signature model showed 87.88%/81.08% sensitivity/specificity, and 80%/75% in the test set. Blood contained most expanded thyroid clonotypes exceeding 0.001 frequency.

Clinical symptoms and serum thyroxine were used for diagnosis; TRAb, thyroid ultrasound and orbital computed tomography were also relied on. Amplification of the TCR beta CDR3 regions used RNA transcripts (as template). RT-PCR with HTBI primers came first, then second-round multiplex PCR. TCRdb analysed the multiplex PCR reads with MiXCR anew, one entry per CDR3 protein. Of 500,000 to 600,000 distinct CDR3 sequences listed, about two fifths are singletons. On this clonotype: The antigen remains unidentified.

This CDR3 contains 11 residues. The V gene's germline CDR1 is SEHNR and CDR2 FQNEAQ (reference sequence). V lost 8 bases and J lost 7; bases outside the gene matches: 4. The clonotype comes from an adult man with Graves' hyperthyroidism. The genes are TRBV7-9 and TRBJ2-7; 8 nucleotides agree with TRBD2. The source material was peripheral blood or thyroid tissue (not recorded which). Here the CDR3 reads CASPGGDEQYF. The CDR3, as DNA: TGTGCCAGCCCGGGGGGGGATGAGCAGTACTTC.